The T cell receptor beta chain described here comes from a study of blood T cell repertoires in COVID-19. CDR1 and CDR2 from the germline V gene are LGHNA and YNFKEQ. There are 16 residues in the CDR3. The germline V and J ends were trimmed by 2 bases and 3 bases, with 13 bases remaining between them. Produced via immunoSEQ multiplex PCR; TCRdb's table is partial and in-frame only. The sample lists a few hundred thousand clones, around 90% occurring once. This clone came up a few times. The sequence was obtained from a woman in her thirties or forties who had recovered from COVID-19. This sequence joins TRBV4-2 and TRBJ2-2; D perhaps matches TRBD2 (7 bases). Sequences were obtained from peripheral blood. CDR3 nucleotides: TGTGCCAGCAGCCAACGGGGGGCTGCGGACACCGGGGAGCTGTTTTTT. Amino acid sequence: CASSQRGAADTGELFF.